This T cell receptor beta chain was captured by sequencing in a study of early T cells in non-severe SARS-CoV-2 infection. Study findings and constraints: Private and CD4 specificities were missed by VDJdb matching, which favored anti-spike CD8 responses.

Unique molecular identifier tags were affixed to discrete cDNA molecules. TCRdb analysed the 5' RACE reads with MiXCR anew, one entry per CDR3 protein. The sample consists of over 55,000 distinct CDR3 sequences, roughly a tenth of them appearing once. The CDR3 extends over 13 amino acids. Germline V CDR1 and CDR2: KGHSH, LQKENI. The V and J ends lost 0 bases and 5 bases respectively, with 5 bases between them. This clonotype was counted many times. Its antigen remains unknown. This receptor was taken from an adult who was a healthcare worker with PCR-confirmed SARS-CoV-2 infection or an uninfected control (not recorded which). Source material: whole blood. The rearrangement joins TRBV18 to TRBJ2-1; D gene unclear. This CDR3 is CASSPPNHNEQFF. The CDR3 region has the DNA TGTGCCAGCTCACCACCGAACCACAATGAGCAGTTCTTC.